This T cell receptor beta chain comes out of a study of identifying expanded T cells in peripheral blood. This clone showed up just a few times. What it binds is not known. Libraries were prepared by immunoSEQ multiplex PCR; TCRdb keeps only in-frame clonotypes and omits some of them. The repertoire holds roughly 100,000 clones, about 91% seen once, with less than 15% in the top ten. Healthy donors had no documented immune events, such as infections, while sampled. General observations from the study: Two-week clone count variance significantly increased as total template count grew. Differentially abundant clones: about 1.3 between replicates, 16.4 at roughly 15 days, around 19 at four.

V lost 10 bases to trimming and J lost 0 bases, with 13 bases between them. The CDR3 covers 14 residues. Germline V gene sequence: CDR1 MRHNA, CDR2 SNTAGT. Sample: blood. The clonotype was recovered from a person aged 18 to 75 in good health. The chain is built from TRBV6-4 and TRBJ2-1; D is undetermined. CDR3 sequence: CAIPGRSSYNEQFF. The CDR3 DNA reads TGTGCCATTCCGGGCAGGAGCTCCTACAATGAGCAGTTCTTC.